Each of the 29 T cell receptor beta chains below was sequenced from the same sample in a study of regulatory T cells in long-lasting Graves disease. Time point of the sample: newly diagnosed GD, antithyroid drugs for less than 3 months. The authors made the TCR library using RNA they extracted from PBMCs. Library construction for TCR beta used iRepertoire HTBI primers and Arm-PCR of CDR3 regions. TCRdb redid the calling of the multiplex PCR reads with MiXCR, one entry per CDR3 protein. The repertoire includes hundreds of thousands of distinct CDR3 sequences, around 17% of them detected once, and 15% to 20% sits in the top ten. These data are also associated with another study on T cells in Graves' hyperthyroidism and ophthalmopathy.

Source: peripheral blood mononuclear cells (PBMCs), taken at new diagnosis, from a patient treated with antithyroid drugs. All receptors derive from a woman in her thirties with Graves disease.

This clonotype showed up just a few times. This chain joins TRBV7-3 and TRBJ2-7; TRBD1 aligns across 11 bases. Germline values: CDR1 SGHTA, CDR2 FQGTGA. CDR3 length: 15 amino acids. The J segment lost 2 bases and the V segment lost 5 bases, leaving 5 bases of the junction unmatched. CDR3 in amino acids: CASSPGQGAPYEQYF. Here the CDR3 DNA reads TGTGCCAGCAGCCCTGGACAGGGGGCCCCCTACGAGCAGTACTTC.

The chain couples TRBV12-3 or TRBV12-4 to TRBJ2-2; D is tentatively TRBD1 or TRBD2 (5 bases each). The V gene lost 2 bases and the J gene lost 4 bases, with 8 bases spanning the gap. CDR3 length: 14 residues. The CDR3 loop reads CASSLMGVTGELFF. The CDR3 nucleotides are TGTGCCAGCAGTTTAATGGGGGTCACCGGGGAGCTGTTTTTT.

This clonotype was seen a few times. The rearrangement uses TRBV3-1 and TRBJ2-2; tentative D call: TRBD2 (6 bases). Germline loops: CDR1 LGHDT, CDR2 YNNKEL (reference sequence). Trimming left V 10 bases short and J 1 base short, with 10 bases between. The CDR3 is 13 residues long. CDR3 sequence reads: CATRGMNTGELFF. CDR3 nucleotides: TGTGCCACCCGGGGGATGAACACCGGGGAGCTGTTTTTT.

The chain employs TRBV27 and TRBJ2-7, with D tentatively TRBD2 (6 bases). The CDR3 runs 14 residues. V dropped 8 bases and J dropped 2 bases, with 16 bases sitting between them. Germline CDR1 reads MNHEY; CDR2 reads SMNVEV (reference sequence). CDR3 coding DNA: TGTGCCAGCCAGCCTAGCGTCGTTACCTACGAGCAGTACTTC. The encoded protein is CASQPSVVTYEQYF.

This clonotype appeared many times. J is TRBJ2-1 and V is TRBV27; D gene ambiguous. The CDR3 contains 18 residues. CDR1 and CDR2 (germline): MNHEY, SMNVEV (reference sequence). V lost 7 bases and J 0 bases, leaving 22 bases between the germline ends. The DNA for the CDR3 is TGTGCCAGCACCCCTGGTAGGCGTTCCCCTAGCTCCTACAATGAGCAGTTCTTC. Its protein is CASTPGRRSPSSYNEQFF.

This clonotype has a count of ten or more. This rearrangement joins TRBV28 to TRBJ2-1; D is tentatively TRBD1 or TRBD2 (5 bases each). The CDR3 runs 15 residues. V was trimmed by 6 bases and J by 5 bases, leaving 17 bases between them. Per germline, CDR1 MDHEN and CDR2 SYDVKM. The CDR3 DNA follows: TGTGCCAGCAGCCAGCCCGGGACGTACCACAATGAGCAGTTCTTC. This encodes CASSQPGTYHNEQFF.

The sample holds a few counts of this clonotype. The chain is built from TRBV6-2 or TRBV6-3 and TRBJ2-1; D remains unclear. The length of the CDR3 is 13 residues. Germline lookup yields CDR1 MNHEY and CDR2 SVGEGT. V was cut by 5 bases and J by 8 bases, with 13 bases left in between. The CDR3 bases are TGTGCCAGCAGTCCCCGCCTTGGGGATGAGCAGTTCTTC. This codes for CASSPRLGDEQFF.

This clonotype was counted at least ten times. The CDR3 DNA sequence: TGTGCCAGCAATACGCGATCTAGCGGGAGTTTCGGGGAGCTGTTTTTT. The encoded protein is CASNTRSSGSFGELFF. The gene calls are TRBV2 and TRBJ2-2; TRBD2 aligns across 10 bases. J gave up 7 bases and V 7 bases, and 12 bases lay outside the gene matches. Germline-derived CDR1 and CDR2 are SNHLY and FYNNEI. The CDR3 is made up of 16 amino acids. The variable domain in full, completed from reference TRBV2 and TRBJ2-2, reads EPEVTQTPSHQVTQMGQEVILRCVPISNHLYFYWYRQILGQKVEFLVSFYNNEISEKSEIFDDQFSVERPDGSNFTLKIRSTKLEDSAMYFCASNTRSSGSFGELFFGEGSRLTVL.

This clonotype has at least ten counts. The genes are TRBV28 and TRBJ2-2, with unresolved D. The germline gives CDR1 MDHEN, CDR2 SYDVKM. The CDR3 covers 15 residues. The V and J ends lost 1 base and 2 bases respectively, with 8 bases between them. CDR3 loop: CASSLLQTNTGELFF. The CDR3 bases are TGTGCCAGCAGTTTATTACAGACCAACACCGGGGAGCTGTTTTTT.

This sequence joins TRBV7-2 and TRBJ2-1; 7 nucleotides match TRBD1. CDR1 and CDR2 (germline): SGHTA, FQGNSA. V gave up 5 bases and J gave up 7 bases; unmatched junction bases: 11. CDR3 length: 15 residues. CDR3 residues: CASSPRGGLRNEQFF. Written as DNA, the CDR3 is TGTGCCAGCAGCCCTAGAGGGGGCCTTCGGAATGAGCAGTTCTTC.

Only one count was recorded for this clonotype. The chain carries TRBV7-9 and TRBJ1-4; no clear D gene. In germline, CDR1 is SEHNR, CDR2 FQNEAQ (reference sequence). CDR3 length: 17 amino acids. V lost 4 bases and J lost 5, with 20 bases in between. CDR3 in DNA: TGTGCCAGCAGCTCCCCGGCCACATCACCGATGAATGAAAAACTGTTTTTT. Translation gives CASSSPATSPMNEKLFF.

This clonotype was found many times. This chain's CDR3 is CASSLGSYSPYEQYF. The CDR3 DNA reads TGTGCCAGCAGCTTAGGATCGTACTCACCCTACGAGCAGTACTTC. This chain uses TRBV7-2 with TRBJ2-7; D not resolved. Per the germline V gene, CDR1 is SGHTA and CDR2 is FQGNSA. With 1 base removed from V and 2 bases from J, the gap between germline ends came to 12 bases. The CDR3 loop spans 15 amino acids.

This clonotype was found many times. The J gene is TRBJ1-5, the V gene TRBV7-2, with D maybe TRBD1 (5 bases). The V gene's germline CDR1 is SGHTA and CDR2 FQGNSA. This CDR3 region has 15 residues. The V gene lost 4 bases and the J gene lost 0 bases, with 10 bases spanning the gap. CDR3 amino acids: CASSSQGNSNQPQHF. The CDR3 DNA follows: TGTGCCAGCAGCTCGCAGGGTAATAGCAATCAGCCCCAGCATTTT. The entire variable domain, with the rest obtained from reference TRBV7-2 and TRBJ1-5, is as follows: GAGVSQSPSNKVTEKGKDVELRCDPISGHTALYWYRQSLGQGLEFLIYFQGNSAPDKSGLPSDRFSAERTGGSVSTLTIQRTQQEDSAVYLCASSSQGNSNQPQHFGDGTRLSIL.

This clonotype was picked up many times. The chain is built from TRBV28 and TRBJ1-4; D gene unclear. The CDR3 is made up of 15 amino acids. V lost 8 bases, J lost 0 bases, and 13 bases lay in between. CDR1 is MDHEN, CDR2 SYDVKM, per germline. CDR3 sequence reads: CASGSTWATNEKLFF. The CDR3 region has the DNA TGTGCCAGCGGATCCACCTGGGCAACTAATGAAAAACTGTTTTTT.

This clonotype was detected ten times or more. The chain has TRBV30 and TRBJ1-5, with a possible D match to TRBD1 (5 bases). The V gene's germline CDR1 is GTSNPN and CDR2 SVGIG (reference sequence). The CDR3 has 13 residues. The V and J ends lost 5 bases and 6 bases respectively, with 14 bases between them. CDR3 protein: CAWSGQEAQPQHF. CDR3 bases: TGTGCCTGGTCGGGGCAGGAGGCTCAGCCCCAGCATTTT.

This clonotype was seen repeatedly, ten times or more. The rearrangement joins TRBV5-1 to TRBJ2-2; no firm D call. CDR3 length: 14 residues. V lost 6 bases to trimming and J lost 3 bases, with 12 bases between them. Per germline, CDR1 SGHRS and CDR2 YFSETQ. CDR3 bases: TGCGCCAGCAAGCCGATCGGAGACACCGGGGAGCTGTTTTTT. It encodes CASKPIGDTGELFF.

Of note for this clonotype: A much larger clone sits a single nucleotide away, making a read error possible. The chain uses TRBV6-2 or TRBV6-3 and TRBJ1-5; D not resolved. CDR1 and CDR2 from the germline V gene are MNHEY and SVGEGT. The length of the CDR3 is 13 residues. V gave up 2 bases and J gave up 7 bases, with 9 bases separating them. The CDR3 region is CASSYGRAQPQHF. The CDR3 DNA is TGTGCCAGCAGTTACGGAAGGGCCCAGCCCCAGCATTTT.

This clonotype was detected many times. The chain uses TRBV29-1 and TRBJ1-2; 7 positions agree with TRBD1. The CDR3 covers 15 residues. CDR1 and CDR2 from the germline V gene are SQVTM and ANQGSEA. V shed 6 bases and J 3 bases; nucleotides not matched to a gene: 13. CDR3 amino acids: CSVTKDRTAYYGYTF. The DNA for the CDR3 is TGCAGCGTAACCAAGGACAGGACAGCTTACTATGGCTACACCTTC. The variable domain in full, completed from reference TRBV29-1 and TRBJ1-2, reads SAVISQKPSRDICQRGTSLTIQCQVDSQVTMMFWYRQQPGQSLTLIATANQGSEATYESGFVIDKFPISRPNLTFSTLTVSNMSPEDSSIYLCSVTKDRTAYYGYTFGSGTRLTVV.

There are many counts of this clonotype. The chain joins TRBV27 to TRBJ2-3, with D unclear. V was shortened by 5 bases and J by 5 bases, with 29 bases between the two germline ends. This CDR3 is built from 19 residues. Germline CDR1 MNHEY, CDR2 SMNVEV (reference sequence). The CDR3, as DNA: TGTGCCAGCAGTATAACAAAAAGCTTAGTTGGATCCAACAGAGATACGCAGTATTTT. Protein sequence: CASSITKSLVGSNRDTQYF.

As DNA, the CDR3 is TGTGCCAGCAGCCTAGGAGCGGACTATCAATTCTTC. Encoded protein: CASSLGADYQFF. The genes are TRBV7-9 and TRBJ2-1, with D tentatively TRBD2 (6 bases). Trimming stripped 5 bases from V and 16 bases from J, with 18 bases between. The CDR3 runs to 12 residues. Germline CDR1 reads SEHNR; CDR2 reads FQNEAQ (reference sequence).

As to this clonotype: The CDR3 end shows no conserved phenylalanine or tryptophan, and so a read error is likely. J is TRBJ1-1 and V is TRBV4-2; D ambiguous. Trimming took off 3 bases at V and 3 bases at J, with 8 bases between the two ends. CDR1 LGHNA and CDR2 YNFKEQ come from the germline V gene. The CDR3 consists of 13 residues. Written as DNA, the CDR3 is TGTGCCAGCAGCCATAAGGCAGACACTGAAGCTTTCTCT. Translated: CASSHKADTEAFS.

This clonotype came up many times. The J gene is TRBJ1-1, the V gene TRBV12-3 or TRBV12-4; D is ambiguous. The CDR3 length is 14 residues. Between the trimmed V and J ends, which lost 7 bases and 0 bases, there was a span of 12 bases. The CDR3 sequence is CASTSGRLNTEAFF. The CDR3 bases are TGTGCCAGCACCTCCGGACGCCTGAACACTGAAGCTTTCTTT.

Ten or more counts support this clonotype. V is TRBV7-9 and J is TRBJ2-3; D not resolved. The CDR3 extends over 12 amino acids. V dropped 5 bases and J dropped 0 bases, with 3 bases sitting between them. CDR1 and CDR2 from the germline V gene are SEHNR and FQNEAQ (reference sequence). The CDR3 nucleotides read TGTGCCAGCAGCGCTAGCACAGATACGCAGTATTTT. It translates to CASSASTDTQYF.

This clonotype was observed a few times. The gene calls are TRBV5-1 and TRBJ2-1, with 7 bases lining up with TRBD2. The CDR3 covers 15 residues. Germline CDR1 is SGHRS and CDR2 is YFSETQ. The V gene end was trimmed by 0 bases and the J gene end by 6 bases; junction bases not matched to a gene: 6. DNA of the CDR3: TGCGCCAGCAGCTTGGGAGGTAGCGGGTCCAATGAGCAGTTCTTC. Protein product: CASSLGGSGSNEQFF.

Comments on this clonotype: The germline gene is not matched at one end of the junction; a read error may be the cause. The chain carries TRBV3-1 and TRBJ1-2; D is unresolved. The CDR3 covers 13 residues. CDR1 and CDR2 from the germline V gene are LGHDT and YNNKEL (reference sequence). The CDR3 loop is CVSSQGRHYGYTF. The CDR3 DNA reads TGTGTCAGCAGCCAAGGAAGACACTATGGCTACACCTTC. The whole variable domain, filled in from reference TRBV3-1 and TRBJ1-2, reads DTAVSQTPKYLVTQMGNDKSIKCEQNLGHDTMYWYKQDSKKFLKIMFSYNNKELIINETVPNRFSPKSPDKAHLNLHINSLELGDSAVYFCVSSQGRHYGYTFGSGTRLTVV.

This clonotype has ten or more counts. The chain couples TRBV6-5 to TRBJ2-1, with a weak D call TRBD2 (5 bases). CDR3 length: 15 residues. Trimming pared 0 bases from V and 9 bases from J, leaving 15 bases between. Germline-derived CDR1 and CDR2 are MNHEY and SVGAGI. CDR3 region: CASSYSRVGASEQFF. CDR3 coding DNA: TGTGCCAGCAGTTACTCGAGGGTAGGAGCGAGTGAGCAGTTCTTC.

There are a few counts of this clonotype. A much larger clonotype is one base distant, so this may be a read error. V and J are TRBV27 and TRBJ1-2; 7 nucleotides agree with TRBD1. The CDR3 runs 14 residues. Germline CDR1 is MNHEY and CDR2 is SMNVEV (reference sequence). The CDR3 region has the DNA TGTGCCGGCAGTCCCCAGACAGGGTGGGATGGCTACACCTTC. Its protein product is CAGSPQTGWDGYTF.

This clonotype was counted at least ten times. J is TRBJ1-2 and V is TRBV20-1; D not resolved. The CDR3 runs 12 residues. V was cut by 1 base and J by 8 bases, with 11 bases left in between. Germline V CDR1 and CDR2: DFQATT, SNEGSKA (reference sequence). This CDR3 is CSARGQAEGYTF. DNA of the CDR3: TGCAGTGCTAGAGGGCAGGCGGAGGGCTACACCTTC.

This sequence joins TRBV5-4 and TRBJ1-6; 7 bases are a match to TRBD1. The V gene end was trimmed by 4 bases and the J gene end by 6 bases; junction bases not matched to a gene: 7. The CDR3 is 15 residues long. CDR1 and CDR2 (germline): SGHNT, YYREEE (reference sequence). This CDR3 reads CASSPAGTANSPLHF. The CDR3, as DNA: TGTGCCAGCAGCCCAGCCGGGACAGCTAATTCACCCCTCCACTTT. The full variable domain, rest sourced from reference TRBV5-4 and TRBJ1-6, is ETGVTQSPTHLIKTRGQQVTLRCSSQSGHNTVSWYQQALGQGPQFIFQYYREEENGRGNFPPRFSGLQFPNYSSELNVNALELDDSALYLCASSPAGTANSPLHFGNGTRLTVT.